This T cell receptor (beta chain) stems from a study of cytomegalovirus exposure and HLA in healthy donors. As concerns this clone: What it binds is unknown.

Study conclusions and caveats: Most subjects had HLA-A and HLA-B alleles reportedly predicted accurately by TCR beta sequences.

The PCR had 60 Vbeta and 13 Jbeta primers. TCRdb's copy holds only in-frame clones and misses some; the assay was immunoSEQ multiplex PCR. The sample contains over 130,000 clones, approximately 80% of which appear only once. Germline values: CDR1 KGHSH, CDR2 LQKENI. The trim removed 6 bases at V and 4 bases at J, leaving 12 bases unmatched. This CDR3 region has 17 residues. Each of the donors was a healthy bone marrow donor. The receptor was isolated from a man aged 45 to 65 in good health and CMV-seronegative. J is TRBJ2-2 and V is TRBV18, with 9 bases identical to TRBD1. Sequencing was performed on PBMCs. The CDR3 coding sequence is TGTGCCAGCTCGGCGGGACAGGGAGGCTCTATCACCGGGGAGCTGTTTTTT. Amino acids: CASSAGQGGSITGELFF.